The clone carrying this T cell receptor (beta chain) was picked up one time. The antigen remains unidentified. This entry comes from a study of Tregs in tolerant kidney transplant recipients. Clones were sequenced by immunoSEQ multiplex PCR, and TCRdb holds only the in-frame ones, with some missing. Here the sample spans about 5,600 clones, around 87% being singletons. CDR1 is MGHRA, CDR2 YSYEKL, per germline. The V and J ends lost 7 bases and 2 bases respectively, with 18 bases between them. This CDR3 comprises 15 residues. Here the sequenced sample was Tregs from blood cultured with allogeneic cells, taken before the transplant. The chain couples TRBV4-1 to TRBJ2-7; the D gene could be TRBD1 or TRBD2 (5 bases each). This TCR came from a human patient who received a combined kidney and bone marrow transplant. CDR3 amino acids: CASTRLPQGPYEQYF. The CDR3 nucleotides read TGCGCCAGCACACGACTCCCCCAGGGACCCTACGAGCAGTACTTC.